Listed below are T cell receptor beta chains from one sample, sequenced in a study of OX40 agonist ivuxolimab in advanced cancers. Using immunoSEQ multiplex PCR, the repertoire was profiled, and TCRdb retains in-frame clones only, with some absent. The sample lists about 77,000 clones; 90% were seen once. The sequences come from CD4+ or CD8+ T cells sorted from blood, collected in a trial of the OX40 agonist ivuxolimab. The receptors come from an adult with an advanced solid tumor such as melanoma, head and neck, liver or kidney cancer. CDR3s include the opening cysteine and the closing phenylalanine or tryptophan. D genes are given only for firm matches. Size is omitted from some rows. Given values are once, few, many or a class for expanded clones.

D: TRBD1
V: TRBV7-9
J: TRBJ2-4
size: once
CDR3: CASSLDGQGLIQYF
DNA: TGTGCCAGCAGCTTAGATGGACAGGGGTTAATTCAGTACTTC

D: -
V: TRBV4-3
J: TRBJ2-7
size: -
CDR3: CASSQDPSPRVYEQYF
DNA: TGCGCCAGCAGCCAAGATCCGTCCCCGAGAGTTTACGAGCAGTACTTC

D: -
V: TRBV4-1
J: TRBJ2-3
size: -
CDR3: CASSQGVATDTQYF
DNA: TGCGCCAGCAGCCAAGGTGTAGCGACAGATACGCAGTATTTT

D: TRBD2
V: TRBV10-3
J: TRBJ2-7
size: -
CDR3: CAISRLAGSYEQYF
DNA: TGTGCCATCAGCCGACTAGCGGGAAGCTACGAGCAGTACTTC

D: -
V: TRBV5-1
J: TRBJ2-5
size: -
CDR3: CASSLGREETQYF
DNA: TGCGCCAGCAGCTTGGGGCGGGAAGAGACCCAGTACTTC

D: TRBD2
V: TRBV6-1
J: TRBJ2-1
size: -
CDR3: CASSEGLAAYNEQFF
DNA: TGTGCCAGCAGTGAAGGACTAGCGGCCTACAATGAGCAGTTCTTC

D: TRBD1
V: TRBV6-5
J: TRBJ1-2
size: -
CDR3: CATHRDRDGETF
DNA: TGTGCCACTCACCGGGACAGGGATGGAGAGACCTTC

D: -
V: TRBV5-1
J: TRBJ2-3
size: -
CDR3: CASSARGDLTDTQYF
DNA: TGCGCCAGCAGCGCCCGAGGGGACCTCACAGATACGCAGTATTTT

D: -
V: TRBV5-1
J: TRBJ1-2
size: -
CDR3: CASSLERSGYGYTF
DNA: TGCGCCAGCAGCTTGGAAAGGTCCGGCTATGGCTACACCTTC

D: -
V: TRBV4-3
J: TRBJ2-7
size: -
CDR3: CASSLKGGTRAYEQYF
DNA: TGCGCCAGCAGCCTCAAGGGCGGGACAAGAGCCTACGAGCAGTACTTC

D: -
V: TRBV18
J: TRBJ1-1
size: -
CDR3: CASSPGTSPTEAFF
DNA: TGTGCCAGCTCACCCGGCACTTCCCCCACTGAAGCTTTCTTT

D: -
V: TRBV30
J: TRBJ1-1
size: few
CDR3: CAWSVAGIGVNTEAFF
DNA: TGTGCCTGGAGTGTTGCAGGGATAGGGGTGAACACTGAAGCTTTCTTT

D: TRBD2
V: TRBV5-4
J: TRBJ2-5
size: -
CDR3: CASSFWLGLAGGETQYF
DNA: TGTGCCAGCAGCTTCTGGCTCGGACTAGCGGGGGGAGAGACCCAGTACTTC

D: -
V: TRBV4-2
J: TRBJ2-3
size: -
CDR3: CASSQDKGLTDTQYF
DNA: TGTGCCAGCAGCCAAGATAAGGGGCTAACAGATACGCAGTATTTT

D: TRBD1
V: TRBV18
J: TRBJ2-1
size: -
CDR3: CASSTNRPGTGSHNEQFF
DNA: TGTGCCAGCTCAACAAACCGACCAGGGACAGGGTCCCATAATGAGCAGTTCTTC

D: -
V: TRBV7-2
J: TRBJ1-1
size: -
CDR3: CASSLPLWTEAFF
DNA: TGTGCCAGCAGCTTACCCCTGTGGACTGAAGCTTTCTTT

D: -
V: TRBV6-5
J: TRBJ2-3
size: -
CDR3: CASLDRSSDTQYF
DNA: TGTGCCAGCCTGGACAGATCCTCGGATACGCAGTATTTT

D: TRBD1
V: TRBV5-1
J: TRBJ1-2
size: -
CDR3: CASSLEGQNYGYTF
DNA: TGCGCCAGCAGCTTGGAGGGACAGAACTATGGCTACACCTTC

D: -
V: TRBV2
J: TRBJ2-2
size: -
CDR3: CATRRNSGFTGELFF
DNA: TGTGCCACCCGGCGAAATAGCGGCTTCACCGGGGAGCTGTTTTTT

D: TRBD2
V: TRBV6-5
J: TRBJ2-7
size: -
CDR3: CASSYGGLGVYEQYF
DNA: TGTGCCAGCAGTTACGGGGGACTAGGAGTCTACGAGCAGTACTTC

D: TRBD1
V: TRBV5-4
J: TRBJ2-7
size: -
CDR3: CASSGQGETAYEQYF
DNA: TGTGCCAGCAGCGGGCAGGGGGAGACGGCCTACGAGCAGTACTTC

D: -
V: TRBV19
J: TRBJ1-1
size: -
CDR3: CASSRSSNTEAFF
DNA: TGTGCCAGTAGTAGGTCCTCGAACACTGAAGCTTTCTTT

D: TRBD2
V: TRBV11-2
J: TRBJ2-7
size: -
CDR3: CASSYLLAGGSEQYF
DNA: TGTGCCAGCAGTTACCTACTAGCGGGAGGATCCGAGCAGTACTTC

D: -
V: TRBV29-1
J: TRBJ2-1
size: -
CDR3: CSVEIGQRQFF
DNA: TGCAGCGTTGAGATTGGACAACGGCAGTTCTTC

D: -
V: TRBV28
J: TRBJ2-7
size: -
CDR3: CASSLFYRYEQYF
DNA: TGTGCCAGCAGTTTATTTTACCGCTACGAGCAGTACTTC